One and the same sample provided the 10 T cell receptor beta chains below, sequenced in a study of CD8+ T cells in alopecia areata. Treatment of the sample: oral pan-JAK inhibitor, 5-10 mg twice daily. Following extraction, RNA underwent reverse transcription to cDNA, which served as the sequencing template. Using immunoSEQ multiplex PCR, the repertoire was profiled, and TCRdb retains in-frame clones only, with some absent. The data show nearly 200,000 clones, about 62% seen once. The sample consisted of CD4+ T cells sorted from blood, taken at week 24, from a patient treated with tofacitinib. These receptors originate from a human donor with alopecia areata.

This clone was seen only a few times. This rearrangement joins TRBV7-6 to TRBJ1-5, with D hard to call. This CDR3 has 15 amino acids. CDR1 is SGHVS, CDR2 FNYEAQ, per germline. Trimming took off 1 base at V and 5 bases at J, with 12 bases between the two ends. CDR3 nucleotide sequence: TGTGCCAGCAGCTTAGGGACCACTTCGGATCAGCCCCAGCATTTT. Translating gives CASSLGTTSDQPQHF. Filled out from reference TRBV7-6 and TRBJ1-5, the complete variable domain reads GAGVSQSPRYKVTKRGQDVALRCDPISGHVSLYWYRQALGQGPEFLTYFNYEAQQDKSGLPNDRFSAERPEGSISTLTIQRTEQRDSAMYRCASSLGTTSDQPQHFGDGTRLSIL.

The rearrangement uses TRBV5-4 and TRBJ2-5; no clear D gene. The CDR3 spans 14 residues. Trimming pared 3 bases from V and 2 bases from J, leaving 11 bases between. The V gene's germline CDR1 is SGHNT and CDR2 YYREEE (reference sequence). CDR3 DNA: TGTGCCAGCAGCTCAAGAGCTGCGCAAGAGACCCAGTACTTC. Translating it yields CASSSRAAQETQYF. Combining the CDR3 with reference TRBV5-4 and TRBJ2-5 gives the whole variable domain ETGVTQSPTHLIKTRGQQVTLRCSSQSGHNTVSWYQQALGQGPQFIFQYYREEENGRGNFPPRFSGLQFPNYSSELNVNALELDDSALYLCASSSRAAQETQYFGPGTRLLVL.

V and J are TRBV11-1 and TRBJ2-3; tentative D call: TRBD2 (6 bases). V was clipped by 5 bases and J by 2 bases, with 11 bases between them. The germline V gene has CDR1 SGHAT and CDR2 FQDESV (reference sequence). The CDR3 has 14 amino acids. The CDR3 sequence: CASSTRDFTDTQYF. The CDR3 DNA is TGTGCCAGCAGCACCCGGGACTTCACAGATACGCAGTATTTT.

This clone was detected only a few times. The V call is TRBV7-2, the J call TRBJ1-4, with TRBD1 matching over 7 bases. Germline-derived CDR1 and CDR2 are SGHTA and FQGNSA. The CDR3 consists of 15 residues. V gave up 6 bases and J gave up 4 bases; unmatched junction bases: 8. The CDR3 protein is CASSPTGQYNEKLFF. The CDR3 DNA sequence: TGTGCCAGCAGTCCAACGGGACAGTATAATGAAAAACTGTTTTTT.

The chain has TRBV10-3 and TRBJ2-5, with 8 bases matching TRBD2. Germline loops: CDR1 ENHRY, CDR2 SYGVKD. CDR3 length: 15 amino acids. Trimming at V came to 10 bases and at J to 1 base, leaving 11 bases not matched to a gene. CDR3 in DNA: TGTGCCAGCCGTCCGCACCGGGAGGGCCAAGAGACCCAGTACTTC. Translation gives CASRPHREGQETQYF.

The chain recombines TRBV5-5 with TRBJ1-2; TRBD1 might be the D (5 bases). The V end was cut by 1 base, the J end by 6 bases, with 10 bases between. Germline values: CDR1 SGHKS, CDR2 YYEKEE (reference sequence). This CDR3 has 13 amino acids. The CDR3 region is CASSLMAGNGYTF. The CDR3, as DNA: TGTGCCAGCAGCTTGATGGCAGGGAATGGCTACACCTTC.

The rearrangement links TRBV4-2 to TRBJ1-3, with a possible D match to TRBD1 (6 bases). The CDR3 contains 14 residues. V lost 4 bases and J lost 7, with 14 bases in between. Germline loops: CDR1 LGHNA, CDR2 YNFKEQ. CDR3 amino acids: CASSREGRGNTIYF. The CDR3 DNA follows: TGTGCCAGCAGCCGGGAGGGAAGGGGGAACACCATATATTTT.

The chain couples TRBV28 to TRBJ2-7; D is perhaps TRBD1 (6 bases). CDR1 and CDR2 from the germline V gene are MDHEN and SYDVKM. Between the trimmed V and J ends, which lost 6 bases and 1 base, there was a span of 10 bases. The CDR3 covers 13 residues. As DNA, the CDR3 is TGTGCCAGCAGCCTACAGGGTTCCTACGAGCAGTACTTC. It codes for CASSLQGSYEQYF.

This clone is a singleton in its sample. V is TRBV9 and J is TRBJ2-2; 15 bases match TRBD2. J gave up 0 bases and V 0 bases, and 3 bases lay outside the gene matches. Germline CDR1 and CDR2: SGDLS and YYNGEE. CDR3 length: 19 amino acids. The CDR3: CASSVAWTSGRANTGELFF. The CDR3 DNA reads TGTGCCAGCAGCGTAGCTTGGACTAGCGGGAGGGCGAACACCGGGGAGCTGTTTTTT.

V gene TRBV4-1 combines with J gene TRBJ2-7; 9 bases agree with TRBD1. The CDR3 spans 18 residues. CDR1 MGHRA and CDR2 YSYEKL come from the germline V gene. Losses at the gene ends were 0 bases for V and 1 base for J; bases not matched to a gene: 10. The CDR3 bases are TGCGCCAGCAGCCAAGATGGACCGGACAGGGGACAATCCTACGAGCAGTACTTC. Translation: CASSQDGPDRGQSYEQYF.